This passage covers 24 T cell receptor beta chains from one sample sequenced in a study of OX40 agonist ivuxolimab in advanced cancers. Using immunoSEQ multiplex PCR, the repertoire was profiled, and TCRdb retains in-frame clones only, with some absent. The table records 48,000 or so clones, approximately 94% of them present only once. The starting material was CD4+ or CD8+ T cells sorted from blood, obtained in a trial of the OX40 agonist ivuxolimab. The receptors were sampled from an adult with an advanced solid tumor such as melanoma, head and neck, liver or kidney cancer.

This clone came up once. The chain combines TRBV7-9 with TRBJ1-3; D is uncertain. Germline values: CDR1 SEHNR, CDR2 FQNEAQ (reference sequence). V shed 5 bases and J shed 4 bases, with 3 bases lying between them. The CDR3 runs 11 residues. Here the CDR3 DNA reads TGTGCCAGCAGCCTAGGAAACACCATATATTTT. This sequence encodes CASSLGNTIYF.

This rearrangement joins TRBV11-2 to TRBJ2-5; D unclear. The ends were cut back, 9 bases at V and 5 bases at J, with 13 bases in the middle. Per the germline V gene, CDR1 is SGHAT and CDR2 is FQNNGV. The CDR3 covers 12 residues. CDR3 loop: CASSDLRETQYF. As DNA, the CDR3 is TGTGCCAGTTCGGACCTCAGGGAGACCCAGTACTTC.

The rearrangement joins TRBV5-1 to TRBJ2-7; the match to TRBD2 covers 16 bases. Looked up from germline, CDR1 is SGHRS and CDR2 is YFSETQ. The CDR3 runs 17 residues. Trimming at V came to 4 bases and at J to 2 bases, leaving 6 bases not matched to a gene. CDR3 sequence (DNA): TGCGCCAGCAGCCCCCGGGGACTAGCGGGAGGGGCCTACGAGCAGTACTTC. This gives the protein CASSPRGLAGGAYEQYF. The full variable domain, completed using reference TRBV5-1 and TRBJ2-7, is KAGVTQTPRYLIKTRGQQVTLSCSPISGHRSVSWYQQTPGQGLQFLFEYFSETQRNKGNFPGRFSGRQFSNSRSEMNVSTLELGDSALYLCASSPRGLAGGAYEQYFGPGTRLTVT.

This clone appeared a few times. The rearrangement joins TRBV18 to TRBJ2-2; no firm D call. The CDR3 covers 11 residues. Germline V gives CDR1 KGHSH, CDR2 LQKENI. V was trimmed by 2 bases and J by 6 bases, leaving 1 base between them. The CDR3 sequence is CASSPSGELFF. The CDR3 DNA is TGTGCCAGCTCACCATCCGGGGAGCTGTTTTTT.

The chain carries TRBV7-8 and TRBJ1-1, with D possibly TRBD1 on 6 matching bases. The CDR3 totals 15 residues. The germline CDR1 and CDR2 sequences are SGHVS and FQNEAQ. V gave up 5 bases and J gave up 0 bases, with 13 bases separating them. In DNA form, the CDR3 reads TGTGCCAGCAGCGGCACAGGGCTAGTGAACACTGAAGCTTTCTTT. Encoded protein: CASSGTGLVNTEAFF. The full variable domain, in which reference TRBV7-8 and TRBJ1-1 provide the parts outside the CDR3, is GAGVSQSPRYKVAKRGQDVALRCDPISGHVSLFWYQQALGQGPEFLTYFQNEAQLDKSGLPSDRFFAERPEGSVSTLKIQRTQQEDSAVYLCASSGTGLVNTEAFFGQGTRLTVV.

This clone came up a few times. The chain carries TRBV10-3 and TRBJ1-5; possibly TRBD1 for D (5 bases). From germline, CDR1 is ENHRY and CDR2 SYGVKD. V was cut by 0 bases and J by 9 bases, with 21 bases left in between. The CDR3 is made up of 17 amino acids. The CDR3 loop is CAISESGRESLRWPQHF. For the CDR3, the DNA is TGTGCCATCAGTGAGTCGGGGCGGGAATCGCTTCGGTGGCCCCAGCATTTT.

This chain uses TRBV5-1 with TRBJ2-1; TRBD2 might be the D (6 bases). CDR3 length equals 12 residues. V shed 4 bases and J shed 8 bases, with 10 bases lying between them. Germline V gene lookup returns CDR1 SGHRS and CDR2 YFSETQ. CDR3 nucleotide sequence: TGCGCCAGCAGCAGGCGACTAGATGAGCAGTTCTTC. This translates into CASSRRLDEQFF.

The rearrangement links TRBV7-2 to TRBJ1-6; possibly TRBD1 for D (5 bases). Germline-derived CDR1 and CDR2 are SGHTA and FQGNSA. With 4 bases removed from V and 8 bases from J, the gap between germline ends came to 15 bases. The CDR3 extends over 15 amino acids. CDR3 in DNA: TGTGCCAGCAGCTACCGGGGGGGGAGTGATTCACCCCTCCACTTT. This sequence encodes CASSYRGGSDSPLHF.

The V gene is TRBV29-1, the J gene TRBJ2-5; D is undetermined. The germline CDR1 and CDR2 sequences are SQVTM and ANQGSEA. Trimming cost V 2 bases and J 5 bases, with 15 bases left between them. The CDR3 totals 14 residues. The CDR3 here is CSVEKVSLGETQYF. CDR3 nucleotides: TGCAGCGTTGAAAAGGTCTCACTTGGGGAGACCCAGTACTTC.

V is TRBV6-1 and J is TRBJ1-1; 10 bases match TRBD1. The CDR3 length is 17 residues. Germline CDR1 is MNHNS and CDR2 is SASEGT. V shed 1 base, J shed 3 bases, and the junction held 8 bases outside the gene matches. As DNA, the CDR3 is TGTGCCAGCAGTGAAGGGGACGACAGGGGGCTATACACTGAAGCTTTCTTT. This translates into CASSEGDDRGLYTEAFF.

The rearrangement links TRBV11-2 to TRBJ2-1; D ambiguous. V was pared by 6 bases and J by 0 bases, with 12 bases between. The germline V gene encodes CDR1 SGHAT and CDR2 FQNNGV. The CDR3 sequence is 15 residues long. Written as DNA, the CDR3 is TGTGCCAGCAGATACGACGCGAGCTCCTACAATGAGCAGTTCTTC. It encodes CASRYDASSYNEQFF.

The V gene is TRBV7-9, the J gene TRBJ2-1; D unresolved. CDR3 length: 11 residues. Trimming shortened V by 5 bases and J by 2 bases, and 1 base separated the two germline ends. Germline loops: CDR1 SEHNR, CDR2 FQNEAQ (reference sequence). The CDR3 reads CASSPYNEQFF. For the CDR3, the DNA is TGTGCCAGCAGCCCCTACAATGAGCAGTTCTTC.

This chain links TRBV2 with TRBJ1-2; 7 bases agree with TRBD1. Per the germline V gene, CDR1 is SNHLY and CDR2 is FYNNEI. Trimming removed 2 bases from V and 5 bases from J; junction bases left unmatched: 17. The length of the CDR3 is 18 residues. The DNA of the CDR3 is TGTGCCAGCAGTGAACCGTCCGACTCACTACAGGGGTATTATGGCTACACCTTC. Its translation is CASSEPSDSLQGYYGYTF.

This rearrangement joins TRBV12-5 to TRBJ2-2, with D possibly TRBD2 on 5 matching bases. V gave up 5 bases and J gave up 1 base, with 8 bases separating them. This CDR3 spans 14 amino acids. CDR1 and CDR2 (germline): LGHNT, FRNRAP. CDR3 region: CASGSGENTGELFF. CDR3 coding DNA: TGTGCTAGTGGTAGCGGAGAGAACACCGGGGAGCTGTTTTTT.

The genes are TRBV19 and TRBJ1-2; D possibly corresponds to TRBD1 (6 bases). Per the germline V gene, CDR1 is LNHDA and CDR2 is SQIVND (reference sequence). V was pared by 7 bases and J by 0 bases, with 21 bases between. This CDR3 has 17 amino acids. CDR3 loop: CASTGALHPPTNYGYTF. The DNA for the CDR3 is TGTGCCAGTACGGGGGCCCTACATCCGCCTACTAACTATGGCTACACCTTC.

CDR3 residues: CASSLAVWDGYTF. The CDR3 bases are TGTGCCAGCAGCTTAGCGGTATGGGATGGCTACACCTTC. The V call is TRBV7-8, the J call TRBJ1-2; D not certain. CDR1 is SGHVS, CDR2 FQNEAQ, per germline. The CDR3 is 13 residues long. The V and J ends lost 0 bases and 6 bases respectively, with 8 bases between them.

The chain recombines TRBV11-2 with TRBJ1-2, with TRBD1 identical over 9 bases. Germline V gives CDR1 SGHAT, CDR2 FQNNGV. The CDR3 is made up of 14 amino acids. V gave up 5 bases and J gave up 2 bases; unmatched junction bases: 3. The CDR3 region has the DNA TGTGCCAGCAGCCCCGGACAGGGGAACTATGGCTACACCTTC. Amino acid sequence: CASSPGQGNYGYTF. Using reference TRBV11-2 and TRBJ1-2 for the parts outside the CDR3, the full variable domain is EAGVAQSPRYKIIEKRQSVAFWCNPISGHATLYWYQQILGQGPKLLIQFQNNGVVDDSQLPKDRFSAERLKGVDSTLKIQPAKLEDSAVYLCASSPGQGNYGYTFGSGTRLTVV.

The chain uses TRBV28 and TRBJ2-5; D remains ambiguous. Germline-derived CDR1 and CDR2 are MDHEN and SYDVKM. This CDR3 has 14 residues. Trimming removed 6 bases from V and 2 bases from J, with 13 bases in between. For the CDR3, the DNA is TGTGCCAGCAGCGAGATAGCCGTGCAAGAGACCCAGTACTTC. Translating it yields CASSEIAVQETQYF.

The chain is built from TRBV28 and TRBJ2-7; 7 nucleotides align to TRBD2. J was trimmed by 1 base and V by 8 bases; bases with no gene match: 11. The CDR3 consists of 15 residues. Germline V CDR1 and CDR2: MDHEN, SYDVKM. The CDR3 DNA sequence: TGTGCCAGCGATAGTCGGGGGGACCCGTCCTACGAGCAGTACTTC. Translation gives CASDSRGDPSYEQYF.

The genes are TRBV7-9 and TRBJ2-5; D may be TRBD1 (6 bases). Per the germline V gene, CDR1 is SEHNR and CDR2 is FQNEAQ (reference sequence). V lost 5 bases and J 3 bases, leaving 16 bases between the germline ends. CDR3 length: 15 amino acids. The CDR3 here is CASSTDSDSEETQYF. The CDR3 DNA is TGTGCCAGCAGCACGGACAGCGATAGTGAAGAGACCCAGTACTTC.

This clone was recorded once. V gene TRBV28 combines with J gene TRBJ2-2, with D perhaps matching TRBD1 (7 bases). Germline V CDR1 and CDR2: MDHEN, SYDVKM. This CDR3 region has 15 residues. Trimming stripped 5 bases from V and 4 bases from J, with 14 bases between. The CDR3: CASSPAGGGTGELFF. CDR3 DNA: TGTGCCAGCAGTCCCGCAGGGGGAGGCACCGGGGAGCTGTTTTTT.

The CDR3 region is CAISELGGGDTQYF. In DNA form, the CDR3 reads TGTGCCATCAGTGAGCTCGGGGGTGGAGATACGCAGTATTTT. The J gene is TRBJ2-3, the V gene TRBV10-3; D might be TRBD2 (6 bases). Trimming removed 2 bases at V and 5 bases at J, with 11 bases between. Per germline, CDR1 ENHRY and CDR2 SYGVKD. CDR3 length: 14 amino acids.

This chain links TRBV28 with TRBJ2-5; the match to TRBD2 covers 13 bases. V gave up 5 bases and J gave up 2 bases; unmatched junction bases: 11. Germline CDR1 reads MDHEN; CDR2 reads SYDVKM. The CDR3 is 18 amino acids. CDR3 loop: CASSLIHGLAGEQETQYF. Here the CDR3 DNA reads TGTGCCAGCAGTCTTATTCACGGACTAGCGGGGGAACAAGAGACCCAGTACTTC.

The CDR3 here is CASSLAQGSQYEQYF. The CDR3, as DNA: TGTGCCAGCAGCTTGGCACAGGGGTCCCAATACGAGCAGTACTTC. The chain has TRBV5-4 and TRBJ2-7; 7 nucleotides agree with TRBD1. The germline V gene encodes CDR1 SGHNT and CDR2 YYREEE (reference sequence). The ends lost 0 bases at V and 4 bases at J; junction bases unmatched: 7. This CDR3 has 15 amino acids.